This TCR beta chain was sequenced during a study of blood T cell repertoires in COVID-19. Using immunoSEQ multiplex PCR, the repertoire was profiled, and TCRdb retains in-frame clones only, with some absent. The sample contains 250,000 to 300,000 clones, approximately 80% of which appear only once. V gave up 5 bases and J gave up 5 bases, with 19 bases separating them. The germline V gene encodes CDR1 MDHEN and CDR2 SYDVKM. This CDR3 has 16 amino acids. Exposed enrollees encountered a COVID-19 case at some point within 2 weeks before study entry. The V call is TRBV28, the J call TRBJ2-1, with D possibly being TRBD2 (6 bases). Sequences were obtained from PBMCs or T cells enriched from blood (not recorded which). The clonotype comes from a man between 40 and 49 years old who had been exposed to COVID-19. DNA for the CDR3: TGTGCCAGCAGTCCCCTTCTGGCGGGACCCCACAATGAGCAGTTCTTC. Its protein product is CASSPLLAGPHNEQFF.